This is a list of T cell receptor beta chains from one sample in a study of shared clonotypes between healthy human individuals. TCRdb's copy holds only in-frame clones and misses some; the assay was immunoSEQ multiplex PCR. Here the sample spans approximately 2.5 million clones, 93% being singletons. Sequenced: naive CD4+ T cells from PBMCs. The receptors here all came from a man younger than 35 in good health. Some clones in this sample may be carry-over from other donors' samples. Both conserved end residues are trimmed from each CDR3. Each record gives: J gene, clone size, V gene, CDR3 protein. Some rows mark clone size as missing; the rest say once, few, many or name a class of expanded clone.

TRBJ2-3,NA,TRBV5-4,ASSPSGRAEDTQY
TRBJ2-1,NA,TRBV5-6,ASSLGANDWREGLNEQF
TRBJ2-1,NA,TRBV2,ASRRLAGEYNEQF
TRBJ1-3,NA,TRBV5-1,ASSLGSPISGNTIY
TRBJ2-6,NA,TRBV14,ASSLFKSGSGANVLT
TRBJ2-1,NA,TRBV9,ASSPRHGPSTYNEQF
TRBJ1-1,few,TRBV5-4,ASSFGGTEAF
TRBJ1-3,NA,TRBV30,AWSRDRSGNTIY
TRBJ1-6,NA,TRBV5-4,ASSPGGTGDSPLH
NA,NA,TRBV27,ASFPGTVSHYYEQY
TRBJ1-3,NA,TRBV5-1,ASSWGAGERNTIY
TRBJ2-1,NA,TRBV27,ASSLGDRGNEQF
TRBJ1-2,NA,TRBV28,ASSLSTGGGYT
TRBJ1-6,NA,TRBV5-1,ASSSRGLGSPLH
TRBJ1-2,NA,TRBV28,ASSSLDRWDPYGYT
TRBJ2-3,NA,TRBV19,ASRSRTGRTDTQY
TRBJ2-3,NA,TRBV5-1,ASSIEDTQY
TRBJ2-1,NA,TRBV4-1,ASSQLLAAYNEQF
TRBJ1-2,once,TRBV29-1,SVEVFGSALYGYT
TRBJ2-7,NA,TRBV4-1,ASSQGPLTSGSPYEQY
TRBJ2-7,NA,TRBV7-9,ASSLRVGRQY
TRBJ1-1,few,TRBV7-2,ASSLRQNTEAF
TRBJ2-5,NA,TRBV5-1,ASSLQGQQETQY
TRBJ2-1,NA,TRBV5-5,ASSLRQGDYNEQF
TRBJ2-2,NA,TRBV5-5,ASSLEPTNTGELF
TRBJ1-4,once,TRBV5-1,ASSFGQGNEKLF
TRBJ2-4,NA,TRBV28,ASREGIAKNIQY
TRBJ1-1,once,TRBV9,ASSPEGRGNTEAF